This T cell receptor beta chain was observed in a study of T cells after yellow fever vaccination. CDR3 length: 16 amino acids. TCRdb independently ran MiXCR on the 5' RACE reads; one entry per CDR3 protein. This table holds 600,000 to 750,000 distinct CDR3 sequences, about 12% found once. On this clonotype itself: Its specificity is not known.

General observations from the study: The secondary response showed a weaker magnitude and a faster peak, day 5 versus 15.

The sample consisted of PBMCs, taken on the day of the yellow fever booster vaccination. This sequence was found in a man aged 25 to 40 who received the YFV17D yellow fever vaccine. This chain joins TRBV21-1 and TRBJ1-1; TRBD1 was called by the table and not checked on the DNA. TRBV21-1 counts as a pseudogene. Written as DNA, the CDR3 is TGTGCCAGCAGCAAATCCACGGGACACTTGAACACTGAAGCTTTCTTT. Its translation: CASSKSTGHLNTEAFF.